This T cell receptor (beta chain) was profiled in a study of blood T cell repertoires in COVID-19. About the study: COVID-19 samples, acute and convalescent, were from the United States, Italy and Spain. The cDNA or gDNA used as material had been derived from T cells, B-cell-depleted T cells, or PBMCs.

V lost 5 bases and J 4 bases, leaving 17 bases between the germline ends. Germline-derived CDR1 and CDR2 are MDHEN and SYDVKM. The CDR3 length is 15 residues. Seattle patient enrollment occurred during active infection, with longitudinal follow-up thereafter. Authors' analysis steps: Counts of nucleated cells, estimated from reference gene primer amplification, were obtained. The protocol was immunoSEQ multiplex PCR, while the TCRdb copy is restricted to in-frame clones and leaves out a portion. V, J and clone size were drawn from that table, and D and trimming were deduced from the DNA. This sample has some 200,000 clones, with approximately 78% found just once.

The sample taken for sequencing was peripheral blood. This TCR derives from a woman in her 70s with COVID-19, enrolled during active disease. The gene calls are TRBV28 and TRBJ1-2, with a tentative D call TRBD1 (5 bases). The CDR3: CASSIPGSVGYGYTF. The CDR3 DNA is TGTGCCAGCAGTATACCAGGGTCGGTAGGCTATGGCTACACCTTC.